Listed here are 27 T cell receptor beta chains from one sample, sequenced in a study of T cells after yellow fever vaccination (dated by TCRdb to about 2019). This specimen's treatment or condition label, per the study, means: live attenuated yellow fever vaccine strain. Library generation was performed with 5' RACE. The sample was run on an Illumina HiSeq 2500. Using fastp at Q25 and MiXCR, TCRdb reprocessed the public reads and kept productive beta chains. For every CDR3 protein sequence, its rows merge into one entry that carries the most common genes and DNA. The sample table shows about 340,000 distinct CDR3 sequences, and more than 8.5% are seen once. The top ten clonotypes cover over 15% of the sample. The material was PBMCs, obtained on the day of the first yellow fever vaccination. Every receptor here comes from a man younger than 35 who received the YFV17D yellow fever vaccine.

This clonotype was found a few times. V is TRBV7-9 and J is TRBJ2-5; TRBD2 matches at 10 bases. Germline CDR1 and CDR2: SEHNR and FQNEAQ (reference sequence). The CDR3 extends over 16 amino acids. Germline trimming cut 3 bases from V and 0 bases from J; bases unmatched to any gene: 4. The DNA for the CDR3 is TGTGCCAGCAGCTTTTATAGCGGGGGGTACCAAGAGACCCAGTACTTC. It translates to CASSFYSGGYQETQYF. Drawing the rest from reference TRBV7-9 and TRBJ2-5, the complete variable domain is DTGVSQNPRHKITKRGQNVTFRCDPISEHNRLYWYRQTLGQGPEFLTYFQNEAQLEKSRLLSDRFSAERPKGSFSTLEIQRTEQGDSAMYLCASSFYSGGYQETQYFGPGTRLLVL.

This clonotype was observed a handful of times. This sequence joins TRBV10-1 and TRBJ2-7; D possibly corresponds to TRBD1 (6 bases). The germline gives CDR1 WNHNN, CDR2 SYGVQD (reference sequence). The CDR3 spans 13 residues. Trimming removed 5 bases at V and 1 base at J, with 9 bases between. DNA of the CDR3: TGCGCCAGCAGTTGGACAGATTCCTACGAGCAGTACGTC. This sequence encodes CASSWTDSYEQYV.

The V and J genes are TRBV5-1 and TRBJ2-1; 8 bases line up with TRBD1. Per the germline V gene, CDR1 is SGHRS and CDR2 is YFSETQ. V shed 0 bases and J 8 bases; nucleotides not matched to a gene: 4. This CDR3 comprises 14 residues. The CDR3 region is CASSLAGGSDEQFF. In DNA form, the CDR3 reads TGCGCCAGCAGCTTGGCAGGGGGCTCGGATGAGCAGTTCTTC. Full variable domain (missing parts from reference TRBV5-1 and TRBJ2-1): KAGVTQTPRYLIKTRGQQVTLSCSPISGHRSVSWYQQTPGQGLQFLFEYFSETQRNKGNFPGRFSGRQFSNSRSEMNVSTLELGDSALYLCASSLAGGSDEQFFGPGTRLTVL.

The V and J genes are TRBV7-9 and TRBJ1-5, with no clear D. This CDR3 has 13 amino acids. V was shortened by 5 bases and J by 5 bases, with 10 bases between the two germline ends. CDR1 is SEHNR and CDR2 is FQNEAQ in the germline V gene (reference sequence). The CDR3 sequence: CASSPLPDQPQHF. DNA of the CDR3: TGTGCCAGCAGCCCCCTCCCAGATCAGCCCCAGCATTTT.

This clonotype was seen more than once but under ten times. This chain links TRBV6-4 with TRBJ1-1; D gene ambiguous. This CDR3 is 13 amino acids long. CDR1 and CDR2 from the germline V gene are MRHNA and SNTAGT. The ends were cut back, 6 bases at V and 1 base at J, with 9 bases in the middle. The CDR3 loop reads CASRRTENTEAFF. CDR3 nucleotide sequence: TGTGCCAGCAGACGGACGGAGAACACTGAAGCTTTCTTT.

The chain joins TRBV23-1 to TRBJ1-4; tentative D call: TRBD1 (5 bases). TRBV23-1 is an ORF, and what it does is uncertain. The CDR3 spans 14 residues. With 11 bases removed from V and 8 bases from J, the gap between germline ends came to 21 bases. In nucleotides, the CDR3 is TGCGCCGGAACCCAAGACAGTCGGGGAGAAAAACTGTTTTTT. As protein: CAGTQDSRGEKLFF.

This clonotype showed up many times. CDR3 loop: CASSKTVYNEQFF. For the CDR3, the DNA is TGTGCCAGCAGCAAGACAGTGTACAATGAGCAGTTCTTC. The chain combines TRBV12-3 or TRBV12-4 with TRBJ2-1; possible D gene TRBD1, 5 bases. Trimming took 6 bases from V and 4 from J, leaving 10 bases between them. The CDR3 runs 13 residues.

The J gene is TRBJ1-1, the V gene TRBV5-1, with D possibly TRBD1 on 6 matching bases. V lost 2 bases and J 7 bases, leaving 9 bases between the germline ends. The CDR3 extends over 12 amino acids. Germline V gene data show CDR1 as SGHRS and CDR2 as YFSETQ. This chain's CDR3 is CASSFSGVEAFF. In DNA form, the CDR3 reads TGCGCCAGCAGCTTTTCAGGGGTTGAAGCTTTCTTT.

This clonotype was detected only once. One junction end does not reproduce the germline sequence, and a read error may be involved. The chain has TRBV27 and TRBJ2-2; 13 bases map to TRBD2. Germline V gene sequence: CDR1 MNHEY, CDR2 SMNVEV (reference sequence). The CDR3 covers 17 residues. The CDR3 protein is CTSSSRTSGGLTGELFF. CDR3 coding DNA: TGCACCAGCAGTTCCCGGACTAGCGGGGGCCTTACCGGGGAGCTGTTTTTT.

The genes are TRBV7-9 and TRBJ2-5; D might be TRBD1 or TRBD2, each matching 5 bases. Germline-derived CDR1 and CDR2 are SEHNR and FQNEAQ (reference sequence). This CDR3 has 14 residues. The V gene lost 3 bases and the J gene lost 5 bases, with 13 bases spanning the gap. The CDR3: CASSFGFRDETQYF. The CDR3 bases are TGTGCCAGCAGCTTTGGTTTTAGGGACGAGACCCAGTACTTC.

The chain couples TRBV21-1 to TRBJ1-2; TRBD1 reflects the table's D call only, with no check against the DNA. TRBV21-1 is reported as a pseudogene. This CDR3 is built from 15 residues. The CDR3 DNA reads TGTGCCAGCAGCAAAGTGGGGTCCCGGGCCCATGGCTACACCTTC. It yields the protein CASSKVGSRAHGYTF.

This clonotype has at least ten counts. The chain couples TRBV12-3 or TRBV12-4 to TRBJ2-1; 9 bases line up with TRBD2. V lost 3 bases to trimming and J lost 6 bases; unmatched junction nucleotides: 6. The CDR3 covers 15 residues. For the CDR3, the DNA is TGTGCCAGCAGTTTCTTCGCGGGGGGGACCAATGAGCAGTTCTTC. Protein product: CASSFFAGGTNEQFF.

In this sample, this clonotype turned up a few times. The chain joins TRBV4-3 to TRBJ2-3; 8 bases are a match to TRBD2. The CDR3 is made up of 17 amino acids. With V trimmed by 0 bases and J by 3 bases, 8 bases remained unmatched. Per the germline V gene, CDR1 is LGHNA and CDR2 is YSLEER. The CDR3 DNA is TGCGCCAGCAGCCAAGATCTTCCGGGGGGGCAAACAGATACGCAGTATTTT. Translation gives CASSQDLPGGQTDTQYF.

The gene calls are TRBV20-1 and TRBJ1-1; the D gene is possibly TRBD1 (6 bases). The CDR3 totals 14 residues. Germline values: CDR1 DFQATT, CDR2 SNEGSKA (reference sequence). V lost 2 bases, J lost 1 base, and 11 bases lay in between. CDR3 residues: CSARHREGNTEAFF. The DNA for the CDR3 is TGCAGTGCTAGACACAGGGAAGGGAACACTGAAGCTTTCTTT.

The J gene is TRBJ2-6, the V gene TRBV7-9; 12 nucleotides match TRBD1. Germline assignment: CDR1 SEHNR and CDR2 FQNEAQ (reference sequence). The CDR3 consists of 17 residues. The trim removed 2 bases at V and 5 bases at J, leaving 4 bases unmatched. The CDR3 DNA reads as TGTGCCAGCAGCTTACGGGACAGGGGGCGACGGGCCAACGTCCTGACTTTC. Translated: CASSLRDRGRRANVLTF. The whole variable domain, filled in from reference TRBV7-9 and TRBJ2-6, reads DTGVSQNPRHKITKRGQNVTFRCDPISEHNRLYWYRQTLGQGPEFLTYFQNEAQLEKSRLLSDRFSAERPKGSFSTLEIQRTEQGDSAMYLCASSLRDRGRRANVLTFGAGSRLTVL.

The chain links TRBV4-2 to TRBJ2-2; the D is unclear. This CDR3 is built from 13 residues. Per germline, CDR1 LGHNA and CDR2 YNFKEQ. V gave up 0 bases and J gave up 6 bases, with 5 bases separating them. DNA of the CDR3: TGTGCCAGCAGCCAAGAAACGCCCGGGGAGCTGTTTTTT. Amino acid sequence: CASSQETPGELFF.

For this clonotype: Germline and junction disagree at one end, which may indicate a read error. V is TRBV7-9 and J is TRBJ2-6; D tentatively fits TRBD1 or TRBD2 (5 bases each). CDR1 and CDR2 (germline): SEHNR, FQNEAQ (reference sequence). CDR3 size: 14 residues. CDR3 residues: CASSFSVGANVQTF. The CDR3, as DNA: TGTGCCAGCAGCTTTAGCGTTGGGGCCAACGTCCAGACTTTC. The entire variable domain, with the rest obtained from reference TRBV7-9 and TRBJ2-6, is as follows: DTGVSQNPRHKITKRGQNVTFRCDPISEHNRLYWYRQTLGQGPEFLTYFQNEAQLEKSRLLSDRFSAERPKGSFSTLEIQRTEQGDSAMYLCASSFSVGANVQTFGAGSRLTVL.

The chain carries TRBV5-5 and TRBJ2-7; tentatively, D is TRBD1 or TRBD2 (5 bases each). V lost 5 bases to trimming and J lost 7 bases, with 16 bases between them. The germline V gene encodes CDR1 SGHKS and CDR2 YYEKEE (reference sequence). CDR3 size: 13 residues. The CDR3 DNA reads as TGTGCCAGCAGTTCATGGCCGGGGCGAGAGCAGTACTTC. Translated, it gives CASSSWPGREQYF.

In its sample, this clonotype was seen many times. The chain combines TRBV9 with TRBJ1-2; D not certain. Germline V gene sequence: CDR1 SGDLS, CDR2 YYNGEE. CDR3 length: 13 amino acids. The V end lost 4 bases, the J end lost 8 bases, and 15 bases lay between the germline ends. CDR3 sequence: CASSSRLGEGYTF. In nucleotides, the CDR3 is TGTGCCAGCAGCTCCCGCCTCGGGGAGGGCTACACCTTC.

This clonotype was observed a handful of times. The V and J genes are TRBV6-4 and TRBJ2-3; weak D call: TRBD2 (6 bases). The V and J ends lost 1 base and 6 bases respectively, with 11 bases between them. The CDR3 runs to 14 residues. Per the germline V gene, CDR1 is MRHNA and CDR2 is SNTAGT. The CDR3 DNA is TGTGCCAGCAGTGACTGGGCCCGGGGGGATACGCAGTATTTT. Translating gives CASSDWARGDTQYF.

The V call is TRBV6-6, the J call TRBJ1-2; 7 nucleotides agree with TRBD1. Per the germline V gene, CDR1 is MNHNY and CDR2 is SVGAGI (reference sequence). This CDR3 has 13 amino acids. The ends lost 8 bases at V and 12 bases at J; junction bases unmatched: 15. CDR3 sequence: CASCPRDRGDHTF. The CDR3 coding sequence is TGTGCCAGCTGTCCCCGGGACAGAGGTGATCACACCTTC.

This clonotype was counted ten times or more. The CDR3 reads CASSLQEAYEQYF. In nucleotides, the CDR3 is TGTGCCAGCAGCTTGCAGGAGGCCTACGAGCAGTACTTC. This chain uses TRBV7-6 with TRBJ2-7; D is possibly TRBD2 (5 bases). The V gene's germline CDR1 is SGHVS and CDR2 FNYEAQ. V was shortened by 3 bases and J by 2 bases, with 8 bases between the two germline ends. CDR3 length: 13 residues.

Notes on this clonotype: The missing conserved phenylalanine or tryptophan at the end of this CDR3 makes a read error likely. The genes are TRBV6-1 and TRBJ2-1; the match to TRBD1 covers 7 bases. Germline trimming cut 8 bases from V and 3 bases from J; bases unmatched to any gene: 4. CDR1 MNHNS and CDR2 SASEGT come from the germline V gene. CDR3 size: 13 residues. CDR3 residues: CASRQGRYNEQFS. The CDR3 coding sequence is TGTGCCAGCCGACAGGGACGCTACAATGAGCAGTTCTCC.

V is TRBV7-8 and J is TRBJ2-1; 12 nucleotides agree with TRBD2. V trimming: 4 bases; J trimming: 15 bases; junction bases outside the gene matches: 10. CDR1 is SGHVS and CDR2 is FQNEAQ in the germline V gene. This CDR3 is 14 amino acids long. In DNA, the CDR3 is TGTGCCAGCAGCTCCCTAGCGGGGGGGCCCCTCCTGTTCTTC. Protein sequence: CASSSLAGGPLLFF.

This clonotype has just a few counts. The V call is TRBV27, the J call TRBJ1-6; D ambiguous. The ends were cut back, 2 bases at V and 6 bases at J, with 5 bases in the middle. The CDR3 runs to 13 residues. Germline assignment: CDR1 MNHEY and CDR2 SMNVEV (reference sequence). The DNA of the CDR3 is TGTGCCAGCAGTTTAAGGTTTAATTCACCCCTCCACTTT. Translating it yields CASSLRFNSPLHF.

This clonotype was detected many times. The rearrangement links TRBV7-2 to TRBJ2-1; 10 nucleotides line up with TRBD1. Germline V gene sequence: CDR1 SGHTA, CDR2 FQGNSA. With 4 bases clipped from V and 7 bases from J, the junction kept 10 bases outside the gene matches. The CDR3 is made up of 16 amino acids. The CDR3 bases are TGTGCCAGCAGCTGGACCGTCGGGACAGGGGAGAATGAGCAGTTCTTC. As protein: CASSWTVGTGENEQFF.

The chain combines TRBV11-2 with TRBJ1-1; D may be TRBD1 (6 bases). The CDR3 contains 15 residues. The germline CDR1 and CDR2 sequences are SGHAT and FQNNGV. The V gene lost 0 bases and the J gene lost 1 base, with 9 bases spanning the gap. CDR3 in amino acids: CASSLEQGPNTEAFF. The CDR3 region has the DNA TGTGCCAGCAGCTTAGAACAGGGACCGAACACTGAAGCTTTCTTT.